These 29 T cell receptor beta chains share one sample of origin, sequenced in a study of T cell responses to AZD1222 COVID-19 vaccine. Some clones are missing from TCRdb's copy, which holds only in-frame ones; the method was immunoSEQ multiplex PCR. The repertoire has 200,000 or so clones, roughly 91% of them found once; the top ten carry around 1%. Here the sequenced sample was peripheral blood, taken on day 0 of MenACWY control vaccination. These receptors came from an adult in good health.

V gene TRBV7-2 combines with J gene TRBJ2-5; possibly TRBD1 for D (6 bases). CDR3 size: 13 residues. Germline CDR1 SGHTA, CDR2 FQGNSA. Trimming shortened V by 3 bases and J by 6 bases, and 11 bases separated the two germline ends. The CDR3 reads CASSFTGFKTQYF. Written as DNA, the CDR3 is TGTGCCAGCAGCTTTACAGGGTTCAAGACCCAGTACTTC.

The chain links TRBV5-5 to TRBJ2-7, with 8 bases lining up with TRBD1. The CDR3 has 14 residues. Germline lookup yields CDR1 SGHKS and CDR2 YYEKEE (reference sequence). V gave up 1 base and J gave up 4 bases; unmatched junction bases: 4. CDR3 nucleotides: TGTGCCAGCAGCTTGTGGACAGGGCGGTACGAGCAGTACTTC. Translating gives CASSLWTGRYEQYF.

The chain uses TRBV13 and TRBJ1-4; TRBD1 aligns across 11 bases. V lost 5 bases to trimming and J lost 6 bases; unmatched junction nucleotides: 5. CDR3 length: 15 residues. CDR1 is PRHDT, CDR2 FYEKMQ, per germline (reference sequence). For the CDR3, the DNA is TGTGCCAGCAGCGTCCGGGACAGGGGGGATGAAAAACTGTTTTTT. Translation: CASSVRDRGDEKLFF.

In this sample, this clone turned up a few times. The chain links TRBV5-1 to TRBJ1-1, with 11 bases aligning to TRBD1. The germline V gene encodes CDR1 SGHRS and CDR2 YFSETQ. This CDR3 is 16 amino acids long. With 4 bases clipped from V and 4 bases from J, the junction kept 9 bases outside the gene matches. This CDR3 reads CASSPSDRGLGTEAFF. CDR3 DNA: TGCGCCAGCAGCCCCTCGGACAGGGGGCTCGGCACTGAAGCTTTCTTT.

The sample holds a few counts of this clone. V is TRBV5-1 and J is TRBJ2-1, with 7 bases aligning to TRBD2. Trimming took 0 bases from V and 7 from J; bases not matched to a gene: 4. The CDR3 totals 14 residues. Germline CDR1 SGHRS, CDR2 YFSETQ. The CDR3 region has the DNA TGCGCCAGCAGCTTGGAGCTAGCGGAGAATGAGCAGTTCTTC. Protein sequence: CASSLELAENEQFF. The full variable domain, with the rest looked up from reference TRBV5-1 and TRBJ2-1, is KAGVTQTPRYLIKTRGQQVTLSCSPISGHRSVSWYQQTPGQGLQFLFEYFSETQRNKGNFPGRFSGRQFSNSRSEMNVSTLELGDSALYLCASSLELAENEQFFGPGTRLTVL.

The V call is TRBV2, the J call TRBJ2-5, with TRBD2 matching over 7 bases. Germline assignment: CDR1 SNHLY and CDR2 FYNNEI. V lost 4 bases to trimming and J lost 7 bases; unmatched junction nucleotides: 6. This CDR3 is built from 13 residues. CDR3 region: CASSVGGVGTQYF. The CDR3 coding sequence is TGTGCCAGCAGTGTGGGAGGGGTCGGGACCCAGTACTTC. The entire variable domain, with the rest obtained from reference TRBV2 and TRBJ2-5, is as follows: EPEVTQTPSHQVTQMGQEVILRCVPISNHLYFYWYRQILGQKVEFLVSFYNNEISEKSEIFDDQFSVERPDGSNFTLKIRSTKLEDSAMYFCASSVGGVGTQYFGPGTRLLVL.

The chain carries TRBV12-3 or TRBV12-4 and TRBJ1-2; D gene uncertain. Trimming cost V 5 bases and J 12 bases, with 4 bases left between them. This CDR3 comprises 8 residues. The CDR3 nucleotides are TGTGCCAGCAGTCCGAACACCTTC. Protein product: CASSPNTF.

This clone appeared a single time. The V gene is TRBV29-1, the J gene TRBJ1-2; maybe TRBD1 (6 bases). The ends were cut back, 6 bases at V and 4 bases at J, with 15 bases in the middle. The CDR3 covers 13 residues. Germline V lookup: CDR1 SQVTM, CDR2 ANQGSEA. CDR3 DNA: TGCAGCGTAAGGGCAGGGGCGGGCTATGGCTACACCTTC. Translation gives CSVRAGAGYGYTF.

This chain's CDR3 is CASADRGMTEAFF. As DNA, the CDR3 is TGCGCCAGCGCCGACAGGGGGATGACTGAAGCTTTCTTT. J is TRBJ1-1 and V is TRBV10-2; 9 bases fit TRBD1. The CDR3 is 13 residues long. The germline CDR1 and CDR2 sequences are WSHSY and SAAADI. V dropped 8 bases and J dropped 5; count of bases not matched to a gene: 6.

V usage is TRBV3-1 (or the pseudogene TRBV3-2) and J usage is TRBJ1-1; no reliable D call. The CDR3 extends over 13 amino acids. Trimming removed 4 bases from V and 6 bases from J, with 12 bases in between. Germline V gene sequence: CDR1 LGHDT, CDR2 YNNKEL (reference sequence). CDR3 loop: CASSLTRPAEAFF. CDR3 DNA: TGTGCCAGCAGCCTTACTAGACCCGCTGAAGCTTTCTTT.

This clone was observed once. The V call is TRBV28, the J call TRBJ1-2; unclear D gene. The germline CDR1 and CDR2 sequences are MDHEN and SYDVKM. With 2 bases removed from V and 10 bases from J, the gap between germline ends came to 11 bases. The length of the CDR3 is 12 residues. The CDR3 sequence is CASSLGLRAYTF. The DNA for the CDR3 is TGTGCCAGCAGTTTAGGCTTAAGGGCCTACACCTTC.

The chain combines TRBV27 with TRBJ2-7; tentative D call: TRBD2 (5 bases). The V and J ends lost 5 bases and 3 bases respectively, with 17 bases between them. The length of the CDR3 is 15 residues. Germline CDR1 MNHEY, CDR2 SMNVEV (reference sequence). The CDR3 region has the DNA TGTGCCAGCAGTGCGTACCCTAAAAGCGGCTACGAGCAGTACTTC. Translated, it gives CASSAYPKSGYEQYF.

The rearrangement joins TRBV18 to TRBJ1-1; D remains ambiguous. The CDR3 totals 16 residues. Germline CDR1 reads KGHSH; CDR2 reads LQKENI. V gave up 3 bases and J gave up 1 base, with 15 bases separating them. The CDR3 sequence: CASSPEALDTNTEAFF. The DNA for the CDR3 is TGTGCCAGCTCACCCGAAGCCCTCGATACGAACACTGAAGCTTTCTTT.

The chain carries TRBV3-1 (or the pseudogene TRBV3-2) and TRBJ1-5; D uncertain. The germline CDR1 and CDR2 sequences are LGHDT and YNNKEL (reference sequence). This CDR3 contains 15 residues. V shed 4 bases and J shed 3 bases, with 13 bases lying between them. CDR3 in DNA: TGTGCCAGCAGCCTCGGATCGGGTTACAATCAGCCCCAGCATTTT. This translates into CASSLGSGYNQPQHF.

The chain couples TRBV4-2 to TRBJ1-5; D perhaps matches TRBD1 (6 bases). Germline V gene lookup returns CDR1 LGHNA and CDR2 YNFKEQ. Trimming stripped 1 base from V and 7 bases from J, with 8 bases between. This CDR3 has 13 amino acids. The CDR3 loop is CASSQVRGQPQHF. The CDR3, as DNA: TGTGCCAGCAGCCAAGTCAGGGGACAGCCCCAGCATTTT.

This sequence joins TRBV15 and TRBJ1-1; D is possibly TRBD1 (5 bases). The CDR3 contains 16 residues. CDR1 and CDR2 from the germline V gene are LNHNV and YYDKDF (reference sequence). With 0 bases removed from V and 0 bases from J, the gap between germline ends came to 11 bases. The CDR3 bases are TGTGCCACCAGCAGAGACGAGGGGTTCGTGAACACTGAAGCTTTCTTT. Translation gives CATSRDEGFVNTEAFF.

DNA for the CDR3: TGTGCCAGCGTCCTGGGGGATCAGCCCCAGCATTTT. Translated: CASVLGDQPQHF. The V and J genes are TRBV12-3 or TRBV12-4 and TRBJ1-5, with D maybe TRBD1 (5 bases). V lost 8 bases, J lost 5 bases, and 10 bases lay in between. The CDR3 spans 12 residues.

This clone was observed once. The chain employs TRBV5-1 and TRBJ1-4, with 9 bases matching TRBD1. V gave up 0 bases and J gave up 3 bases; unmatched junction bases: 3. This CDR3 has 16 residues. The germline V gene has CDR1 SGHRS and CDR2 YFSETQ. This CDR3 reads CASSLAQGAANEKLFF. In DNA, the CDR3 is TGCGCCAGCAGCTTGGCACAGGGGGCAGCTAATGAAAAACTGTTTTTT.

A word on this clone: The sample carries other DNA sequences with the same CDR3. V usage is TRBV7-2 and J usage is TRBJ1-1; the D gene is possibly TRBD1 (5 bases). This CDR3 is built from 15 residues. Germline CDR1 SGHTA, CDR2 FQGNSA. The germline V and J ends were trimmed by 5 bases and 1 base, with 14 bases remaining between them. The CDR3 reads CASSRSGTGNTEAFF. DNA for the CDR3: TGTGCCAGCAGCAGATCCGGGACGGGGAACACTGAAGCTTTCTTT.

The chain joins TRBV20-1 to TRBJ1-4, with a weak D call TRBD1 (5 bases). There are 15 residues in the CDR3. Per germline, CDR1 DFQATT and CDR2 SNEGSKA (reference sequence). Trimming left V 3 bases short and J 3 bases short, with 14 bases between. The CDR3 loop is CSASRAEGPNEKLFF. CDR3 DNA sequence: TGCAGTGCTAGTCGGGCCGAGGGACCTAATGAAAAACTGTTTTTT.

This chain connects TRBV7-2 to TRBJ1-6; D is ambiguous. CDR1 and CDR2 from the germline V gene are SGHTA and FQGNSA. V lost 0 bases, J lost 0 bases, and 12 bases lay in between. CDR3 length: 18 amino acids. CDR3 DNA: TGTGCCAGCAGCTTAGCCCCCGGCCAGAGCTCCTATAATTCACCCCTCCACTTT. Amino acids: CASSLAPGQSSYNSPLHF.

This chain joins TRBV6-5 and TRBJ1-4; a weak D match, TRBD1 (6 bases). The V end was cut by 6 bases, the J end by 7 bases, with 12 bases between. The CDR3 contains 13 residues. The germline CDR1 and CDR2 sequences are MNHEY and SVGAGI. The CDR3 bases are TGTGCCAGCAGCACAGGGACCTCTGAAAAACTGTTTTTT. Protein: CASSTGTSEKLFF.

The CDR3 nucleotides read TGTGCCTCCGACAGGGGGGGGTTCTATGGCTACACCTTC. Amino acid sequence: CASDRGGFYGYTF. The chain links TRBV30 to TRBJ1-2; 9 bases are a match to TRBD1. This CDR3 has 13 amino acids. V lost 7 bases and J lost 4; bases outside the gene matches: 7. CDR1 and CDR2 (germline): GTSNPN, SVGIG (reference sequence).

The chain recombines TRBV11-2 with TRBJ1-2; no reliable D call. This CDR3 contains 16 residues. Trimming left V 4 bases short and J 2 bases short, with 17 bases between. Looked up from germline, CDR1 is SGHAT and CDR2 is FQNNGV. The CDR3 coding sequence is TGTGCCAGCAGCTCACTTCGGAGACTCCCAAACTATGGCTACACCTTC. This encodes CASSSLRRLPNYGYTF.

CDR3 DNA: TGTGCTAGTGGTTCACCCCCGGGAGGCTACACCTTC. Translating gives CASGSPPGGYTF. The V call is TRBV12-5, the J call TRBJ1-2; D gene uncertain. Germline CDR1 reads LGHNT; CDR2 reads FRNRAP. The CDR3 is 12 amino acids. Between the trimmed V and J ends, which lost 4 bases and 8 bases, there was a span of 11 bases.

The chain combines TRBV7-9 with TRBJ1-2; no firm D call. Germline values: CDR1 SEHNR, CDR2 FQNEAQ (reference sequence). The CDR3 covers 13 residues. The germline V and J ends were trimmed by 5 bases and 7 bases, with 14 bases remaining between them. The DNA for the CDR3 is TGTGCCAGCAGCCAAGGTAACGGCGGTGGCTACACCTTC. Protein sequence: CASSQGNGGGYTF. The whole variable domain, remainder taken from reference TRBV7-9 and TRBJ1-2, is DTGVSQNPRHKITKRGQNVTFRCDPISEHNRLYWYRQTLGQGPEFLTYFQNEAQLEKSRLLSDRFSAERPKGSFSTLEIQRTEQGDSAMYLCASSQGNGGGYTFGSGTRLTVV.

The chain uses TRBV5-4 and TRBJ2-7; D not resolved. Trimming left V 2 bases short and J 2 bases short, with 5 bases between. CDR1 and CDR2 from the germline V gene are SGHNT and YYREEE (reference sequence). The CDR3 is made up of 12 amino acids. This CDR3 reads CASSFGAYEQYF. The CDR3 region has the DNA TGTGCCAGCAGCTTCGGCGCCTACGAGCAGTACTTC.

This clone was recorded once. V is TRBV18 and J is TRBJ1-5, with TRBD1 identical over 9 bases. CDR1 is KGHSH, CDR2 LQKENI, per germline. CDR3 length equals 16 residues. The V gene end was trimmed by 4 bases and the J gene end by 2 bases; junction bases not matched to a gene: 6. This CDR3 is CASSRAGQGGNQPQHF. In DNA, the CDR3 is TGTGCCAGCTCACGGGCGGGACAGGGTGGCAATCAGCCCCAGCATTTT.

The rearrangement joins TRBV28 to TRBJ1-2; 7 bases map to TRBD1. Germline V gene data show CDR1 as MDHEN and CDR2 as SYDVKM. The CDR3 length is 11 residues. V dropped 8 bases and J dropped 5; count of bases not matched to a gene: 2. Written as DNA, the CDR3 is TGTGCCAGCTCCAGGGGGTATGGCTACACCTTC. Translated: CASSRGYGYTF.